These 7 T cell receptor beta chains share one sample of origin, sequenced in a study of OX40 agonist ivuxolimab in advanced cancers. The method was the immunoSEQ multiplex PCR assay. The table was pulled from immuneACCESS by TCRdb, which kept in-frame rearrangements only. Such tables lose some clones; where checked, under half of the loss comes from unresolved V genes, and the rest has no known cause. In this sample the table shows around 57,000 clones, around 82% of which occur a single time. 0.52% of the sample belongs to the ten largest clones. Sequenced here: CD4+ or CD8+ T cells sorted from blood, sampled in a trial of the OX40 agonist ivuxolimab. The receptors shown here come from an adult with an advanced solid tumor such as melanoma, head and neck, liver or kidney cancer.

The gene calls are TRBV6-5 and TRBJ2-7; TRBD1 matches 11 bases. The CDR3 extends over 14 amino acids. V shed 4 bases and J 3 bases; nucleotides not matched to a gene: 2. In germline, CDR1 is MNHEY, CDR2 SVGAGI. The CDR3, as DNA: TGTGCCAGCAGTTCCGGGACAGGGGGCTACGAGCAGTACTTC. This sequence encodes CASSSGTGGYEQYF.

V and J are TRBV30 and TRBJ1-2; D is unclear. Germline V gene lookup returns CDR1 GTSNPN and CDR2 SVGIG (reference sequence). V gave up 3 bases and J gave up 8 bases, with 16 bases separating them. The CDR3 has 13 amino acids. The DNA of the CDR3 is TGTGCCTGGAGGACGACGTGGGCGGCGGGCTACACCTTC. This gives the protein CAWRTTWAAGYTF.

This chain joins TRBV18 and TRBJ2-3; the D gene is possibly TRBD2 (6 bases). The V end lost 5 bases, the J end lost 2 bases, and 11 bases lay between the germline ends. The CDR3 is made up of 14 amino acids. The germline gives CDR1 KGHSH, CDR2 LQKENI. In nucleotides, the CDR3 is TGTGCCAGCTCAACGCCGGGAGACACAGATACGCAGTATTTT. Amino acids: CASSTPGDTDTQYF. The full variable domain, rest sourced from reference TRBV18 and TRBJ2-3, is NAGVMQNPRHLVRRRGQEARLRCSPMKGHSHVYWYRQLPEEGLKFMVYLQKENIIDESGMPKERFSAEFPKEGPSILRIQQVVRGDSAAYFCASSTPGDTDTQYFGPGTRLTVL.

This clone has only a few counts. The chain carries TRBV30 and TRBJ1-5, with D perhaps TRBD1 (6 bases). The CDR3 is made up of 13 amino acids. Per the germline V gene, CDR1 is GTSNPN and CDR2 is SVGIG (reference sequence). V was cut by 3 bases and J by 9 bases, with 15 bases left in between. In DNA, the CDR3 is TGTGCCTGGAGCGCGTCAGGGGTTGGGCCCCAGCATTTT. Residues: CAWSASGVGPQHF.

A single count supports this clone. The chain employs TRBV6-1 and TRBJ2-5; no reliable D call. Deletions cut 5 bases from V and 1 base from J, with 8 bases between. The germline gives CDR1 MNHNS, CDR2 SASEGT. This CDR3 is built from 13 residues. The CDR3 spells CASSLESQETQYF. Here the CDR3 DNA reads TGTGCCAGCAGTTTAGAGTCCCAAGAGACCCAGTACTTC.

The rearrangement joins TRBV9 to TRBJ2-3; the D is unclear. Looked up from germline, CDR1 is SGDLS and CDR2 is YYNGEE. The CDR3 extends over 12 amino acids. Between the trimmed V and J ends, which lost 0 bases and 6 bases, there was a span of 5 bases. DNA of the CDR3: TGTGCCAGCAGCGTAGAAAAGGATACGCAGTATTTT. It encodes CASSVEKDTQYF.

This chain joins TRBV4-2 and TRBJ2-3; either TRBD1 or TRBD2 may supply D (5 bases each). The V end was cut by 1 base, the J end by 2 bases, with 13 bases between. This CDR3 comprises 16 residues. Germline V CDR1 and CDR2: LGHNA, YNFKEQ. The DNA of the CDR3 is TGTGCCAGCAGCCAAGTCAGCGTCGGGGCCACAGATACGCAGTATTTT. This encodes CASSQVSVGATDTQYF.